This TCR beta chain was profiled in a study of blood T cell repertoires in COVID-19. Study background: Whether acute or convalescent, the COVID-19 samples came from the United States, Italy and Spain.

In the original workflow: The assay estimated nucleated cells by amplifying reference gene primers. Clones were sequenced by immunoSEQ multiplex PCR, and TCRdb holds only the in-frame ones, with some missing. The V and J calls and clone size were taken over from that table, and D and trimming were inferred from the DNA. In the table there are approximately 290,000 clones, 90% to 95% of which are singletons. Enrolment of Seattle patients took place during active infection, and they were followed longitudinally. The germline V gene encodes CDR1 SEHNR and CDR2 FQNEAQ (reference sequence). The CDR3 extends over 12 amino acids. Trimming removed 7 bases from V and 5 bases from J, with 9 bases in between.

The receptor was isolated from a woman aged 25 to 39 with COVID-19, enrolled during active disease. The V and J genes are TRBV7-9 and TRBJ2-4, with D perhaps TRBD1 (6 bases). Material: peripheral blood. CDR3 residues: CASNRVENIQYF. For the CDR3, the DNA is TGTGCCAGCAACAGGGTGGAAAACATTCAGTACTTC.